This TCR beta chain was identified during a study of blood T cell repertoires in COVID-19. Turning to the study itself: Sites in the United States, Italy and Spain provided acute and convalescent COVID-19 samples. PBMCs, B-cell-depleted T cells, or T cells provided the cDNA or gDNA that made up the material.

The germline V gene encodes CDR1 SEHNR and CDR2 FQNEAQ (reference sequence). V dropped 3 bases and J dropped 5 bases, with 7 bases sitting between them. This CDR3 has 12 amino acids. Under the authors' procedure: It was from reference gene primer amplification that nucleated cell counts were estimated. Some clones are missing from TCRdb's copy, which holds only in-frame ones; the method was immunoSEQ multiplex PCR. V and J calls and clone size are copied from that table; D and trimming were computed from the DNA. The data hold approximately 19,000 clones, with roughly 91% observed a single time. The source is a human donor in a cohort sampled during active COVID-19. The chain recombines TRBV7-9 with TRBJ2-5; no definite D call. Sequenced sample: peripheral blood. The CDR3 protein is CASSLPAETQYF. The CDR3 DNA reads TGTGCCAGCAGCTTGCCCGCGGAGACCCAGTACTTC.